This T cell receptor beta chain was captured in a study of radiation and T cells in renal cell carcinoma. The ends were cut back, 8 bases at V and 0 bases at J, with 7 bases in the middle. The CDR3 runs to 12 residues. Germline V gene lookup returns CDR1 SEHNR and CDR2 FQNEAQ (reference sequence). Stated treatment: treatment-naive control, cytoreductive nephrectomy. Control tumors came from several females and roughly twelve males, aged roughly 40 to 82. Study results and caveats: Tumor samples were small regions of approximately 1 g. Dominant CDR3 motifs occupied more repertoire in irradiated than control tumors.

Sequencing used immunoSEQ multiplex PCR; TCRdb keeps in-frame clones, though not all of them. The profile shows 15,000 to 17,000 clones, approximately 50% of them singletons. About this clone: What it recognizes is unknown.

The receptor's source is a man aged 50 to 60 with renal cell carcinoma. This specimen consisted of tumor tissue, obtained from a patient whose treatment was nephrectomy without radiotherapy. This chain uses TRBV7-9 with TRBJ1-2; D is uncertain. The CDR3 loop reads CASGLANYGYTF. CDR3 nucleotide sequence: TGTGCCAGCGGCCTAGCTAACTATGGCTACACCTTC.